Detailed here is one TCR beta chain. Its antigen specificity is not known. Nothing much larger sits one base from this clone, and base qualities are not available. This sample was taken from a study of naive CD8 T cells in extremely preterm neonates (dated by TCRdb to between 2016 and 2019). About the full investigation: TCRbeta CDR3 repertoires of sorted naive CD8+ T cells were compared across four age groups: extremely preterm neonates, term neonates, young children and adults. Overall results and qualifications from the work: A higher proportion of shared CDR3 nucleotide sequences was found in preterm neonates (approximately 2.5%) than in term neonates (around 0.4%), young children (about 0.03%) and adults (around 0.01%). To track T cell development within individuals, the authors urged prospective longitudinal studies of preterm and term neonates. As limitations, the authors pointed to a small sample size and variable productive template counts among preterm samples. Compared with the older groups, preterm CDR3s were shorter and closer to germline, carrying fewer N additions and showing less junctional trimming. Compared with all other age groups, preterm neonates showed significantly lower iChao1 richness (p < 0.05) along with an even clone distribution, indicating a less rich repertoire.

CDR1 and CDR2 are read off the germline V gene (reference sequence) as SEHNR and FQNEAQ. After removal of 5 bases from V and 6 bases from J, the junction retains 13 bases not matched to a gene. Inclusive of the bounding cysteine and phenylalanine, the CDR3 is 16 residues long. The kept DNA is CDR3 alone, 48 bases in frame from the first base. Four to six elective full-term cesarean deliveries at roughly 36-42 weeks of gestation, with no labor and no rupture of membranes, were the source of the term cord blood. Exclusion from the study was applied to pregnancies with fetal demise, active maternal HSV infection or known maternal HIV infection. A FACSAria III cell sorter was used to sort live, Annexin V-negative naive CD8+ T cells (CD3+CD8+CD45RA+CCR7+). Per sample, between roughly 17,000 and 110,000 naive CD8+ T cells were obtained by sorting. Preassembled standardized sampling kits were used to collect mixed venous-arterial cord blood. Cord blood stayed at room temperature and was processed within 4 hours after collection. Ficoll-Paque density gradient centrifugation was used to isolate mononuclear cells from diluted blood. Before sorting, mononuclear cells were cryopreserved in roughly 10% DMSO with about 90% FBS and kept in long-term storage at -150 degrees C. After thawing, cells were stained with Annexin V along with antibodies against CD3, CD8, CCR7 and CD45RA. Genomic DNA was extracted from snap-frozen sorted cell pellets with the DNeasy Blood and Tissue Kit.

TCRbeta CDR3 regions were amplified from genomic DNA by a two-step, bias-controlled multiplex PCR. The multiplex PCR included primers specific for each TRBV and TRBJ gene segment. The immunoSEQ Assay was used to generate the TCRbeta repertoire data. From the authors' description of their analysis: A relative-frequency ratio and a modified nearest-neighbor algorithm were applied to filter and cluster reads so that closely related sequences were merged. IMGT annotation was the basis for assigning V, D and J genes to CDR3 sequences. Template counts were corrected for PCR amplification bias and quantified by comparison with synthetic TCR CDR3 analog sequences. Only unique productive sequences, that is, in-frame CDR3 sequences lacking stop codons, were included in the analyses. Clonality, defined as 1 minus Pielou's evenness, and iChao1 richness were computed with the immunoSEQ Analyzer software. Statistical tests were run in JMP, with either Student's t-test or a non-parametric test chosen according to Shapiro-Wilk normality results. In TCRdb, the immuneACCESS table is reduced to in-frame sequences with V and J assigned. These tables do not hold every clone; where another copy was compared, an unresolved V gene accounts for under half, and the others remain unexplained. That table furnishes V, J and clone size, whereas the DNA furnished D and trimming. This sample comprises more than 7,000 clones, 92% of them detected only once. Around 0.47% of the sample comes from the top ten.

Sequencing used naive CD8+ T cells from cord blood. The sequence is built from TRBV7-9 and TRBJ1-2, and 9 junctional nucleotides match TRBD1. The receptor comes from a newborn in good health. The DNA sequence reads TGTGCCAGCAGCAACCCGACACAGGGGGCGAAGGATGGCTACACCTTC. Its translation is CASSNPTQGAKDGYTF.